This TCR beta chain was sequenced during a study of a mutant IDH1 vaccine in newly diagnosed glioma. Specified time point: baseline, week 1 (first vaccination visit). Treatment of the sample: pre-vaccination baseline after standard-of-care therapy. The CDR3 consists of 17 residues. Germline-derived CDR1 and CDR2 are MGHRA and YSYEKL. V was clipped by 2 bases and J by 0 bases, with 11 bases between them. Produced via immunoSEQ multiplex PCR; TCRdb's table is partial and in-frame only. The sample lists about 38,000 clones, 75% to 85% occurring once. The chain couples TRBV4-1 to TRBJ2-6; D possibly corresponds to TRBD2 (5 bases). This receptor was identified in a man between 35 and 55 years old with glioma. Some clones in this sample may be carry-over from other donors' samples. Material: PBMCs, obtained from a glioma patient treated with radiotherapy, temozolomide or both. The CDR3 DNA sequence: TGCGCCAGCAGCCAAACCCTCGGGGTCTCTGGGGCCAACGTCCTGACTTTC. Translating it yields CASSQTLGVSGANVLTF.